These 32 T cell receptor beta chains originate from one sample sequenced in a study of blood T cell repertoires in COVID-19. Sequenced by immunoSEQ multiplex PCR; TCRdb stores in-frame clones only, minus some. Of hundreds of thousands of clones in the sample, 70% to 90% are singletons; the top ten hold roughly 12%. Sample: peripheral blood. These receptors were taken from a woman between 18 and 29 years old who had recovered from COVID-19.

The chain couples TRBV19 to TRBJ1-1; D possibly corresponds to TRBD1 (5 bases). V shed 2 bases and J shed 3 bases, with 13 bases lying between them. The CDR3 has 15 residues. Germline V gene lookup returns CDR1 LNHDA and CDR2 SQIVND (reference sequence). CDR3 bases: TGTGCCAGTAGTATACGGGACGCGGGGGACACTGAAGCTTTCTTT. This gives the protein CASSIRDAGDTEAFF.

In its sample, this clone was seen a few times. DNA of the CDR3: TGTGCCAGCTCACCACCGGGAGGGTGGGAGCAGTACTTC. Its protein product is CASSPPGGWEQYF. The V call is TRBV18, the J call TRBJ2-7; TRBD2 agrees at 7 bases. The CDR3 contains 13 residues. The germline V gene encodes CDR1 KGHSH and CDR2 LQKENI. Trimming cost V 0 bases and J 7 bases; bases outside gene matches: 3. Variable domain in full (rest from reference TRBV18 and TRBJ2-7): NAGVMQNPRHLVRRRGQEARLRCSPMKGHSHVYWYRQLPEEGLKFMVYLQKENIIDESGMPKERFSAEFPKEGPSILRIQQVVRGDSAAYFCASSPPGGWEQYFGPGTRLTVT.

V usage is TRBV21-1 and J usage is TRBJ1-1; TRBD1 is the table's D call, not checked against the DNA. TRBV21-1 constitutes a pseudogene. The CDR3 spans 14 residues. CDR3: CASSVRKQGPEAFF. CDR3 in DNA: TGTGCCAGCAGCGTTCGAAAACAGGGACCTGAAGCTTTCTTT.

In DNA form, the CDR3 reads TGTGCCAGCAGTTTAGACAGGGGGGGCGAGCAGTACTTC. Encoded protein: CASSLDRGGEQYF. This chain uses TRBV12-3 or TRBV12-4 with TRBJ2-7, with D possibly TRBD1 on 8 matching bases. This CDR3 is 13 amino acids long. V lost 1 base and J 6 bases, leaving 10 bases between the germline ends.

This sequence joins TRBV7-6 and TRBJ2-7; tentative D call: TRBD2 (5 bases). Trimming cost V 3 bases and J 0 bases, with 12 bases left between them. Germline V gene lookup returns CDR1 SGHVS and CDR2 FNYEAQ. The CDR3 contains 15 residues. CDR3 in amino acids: CASSFGGGGSYEQYF. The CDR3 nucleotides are TGTGCCAGCAGCTTCGGAGGCGGAGGCTCCTACGAGCAGTACTTC.

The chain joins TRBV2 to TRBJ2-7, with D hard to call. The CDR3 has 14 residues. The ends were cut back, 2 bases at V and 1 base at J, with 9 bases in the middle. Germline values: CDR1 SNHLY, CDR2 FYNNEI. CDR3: CASSEIVGSYEQYF. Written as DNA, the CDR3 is TGTGCCAGCAGTGAAATAGTCGGTTCCTACGAGCAGTACTTC.

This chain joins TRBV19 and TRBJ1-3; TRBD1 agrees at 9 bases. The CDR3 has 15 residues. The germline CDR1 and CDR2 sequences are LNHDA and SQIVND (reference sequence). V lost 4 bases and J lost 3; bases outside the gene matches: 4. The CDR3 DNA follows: TGTGCCAGTAGTACCTGGACAGGGGTTGGAAACACCATATATTTT. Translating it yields CASSTWTGVGNTIYF.

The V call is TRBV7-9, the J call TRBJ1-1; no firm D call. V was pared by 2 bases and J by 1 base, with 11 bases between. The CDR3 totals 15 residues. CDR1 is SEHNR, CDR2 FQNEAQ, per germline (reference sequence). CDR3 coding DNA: TGTGCCAGCAGCTTACCCCTGACGGGGAACACTGAAGCTTTCTTT. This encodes CASSLPLTGNTEAFF.

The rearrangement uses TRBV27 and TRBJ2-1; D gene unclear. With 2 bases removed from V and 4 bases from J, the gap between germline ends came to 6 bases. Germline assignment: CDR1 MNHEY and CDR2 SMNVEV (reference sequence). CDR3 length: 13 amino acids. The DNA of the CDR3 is TGTGCCAGCAGTTTAACAGAGTACAATGAGCAGTTCTTC. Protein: CASSLTEYNEQFF.

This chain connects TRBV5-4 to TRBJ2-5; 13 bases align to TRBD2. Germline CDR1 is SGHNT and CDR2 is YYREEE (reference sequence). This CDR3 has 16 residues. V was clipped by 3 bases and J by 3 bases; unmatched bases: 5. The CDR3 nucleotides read TGTGCCAGCAGCTCTGAAGGACTAGCGGGAGAAGAGACCCAGTACTTC. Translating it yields CASSSEGLAGEETQYF.

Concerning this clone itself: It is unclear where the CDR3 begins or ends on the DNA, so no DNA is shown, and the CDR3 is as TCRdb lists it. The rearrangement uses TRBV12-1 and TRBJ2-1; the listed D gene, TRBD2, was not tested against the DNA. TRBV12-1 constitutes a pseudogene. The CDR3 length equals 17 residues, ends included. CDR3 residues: CASSFPVAGGSYNEQFF.

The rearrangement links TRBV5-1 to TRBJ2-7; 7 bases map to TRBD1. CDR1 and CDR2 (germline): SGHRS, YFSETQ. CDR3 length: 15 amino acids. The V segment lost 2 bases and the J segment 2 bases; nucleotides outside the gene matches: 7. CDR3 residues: CASSLARQGPYEQYF. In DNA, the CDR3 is TGCGCCAGCAGCTTAGCCCGACAGGGCCCCTACGAGCAGTACTTC.

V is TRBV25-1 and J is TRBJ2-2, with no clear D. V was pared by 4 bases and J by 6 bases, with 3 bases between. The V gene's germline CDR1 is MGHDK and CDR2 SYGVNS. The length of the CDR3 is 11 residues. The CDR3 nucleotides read TGTGCCAGCAGTGCGGCCGGGGAGCTGTTTTTT. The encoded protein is CASSAAGELFF.

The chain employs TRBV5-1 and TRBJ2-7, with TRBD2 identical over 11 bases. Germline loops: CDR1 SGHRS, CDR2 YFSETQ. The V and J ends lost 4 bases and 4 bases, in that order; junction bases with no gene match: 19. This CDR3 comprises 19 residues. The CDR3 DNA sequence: TGCGCCAGCAGCACAGCTAGCGGGAGGCCCCGAAGCCCTTGGTACGAGCAGTACTTC. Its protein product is CASSTASGRPRSPWYEQYF.

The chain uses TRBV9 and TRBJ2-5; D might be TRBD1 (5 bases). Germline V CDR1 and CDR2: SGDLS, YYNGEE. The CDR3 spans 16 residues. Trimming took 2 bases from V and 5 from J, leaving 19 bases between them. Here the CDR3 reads CASSVSPKGHGETQYF. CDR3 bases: TGTGCCAGCAGCGTCTCACCCAAGGGGCACGGCGAGACCCAGTACTTC.

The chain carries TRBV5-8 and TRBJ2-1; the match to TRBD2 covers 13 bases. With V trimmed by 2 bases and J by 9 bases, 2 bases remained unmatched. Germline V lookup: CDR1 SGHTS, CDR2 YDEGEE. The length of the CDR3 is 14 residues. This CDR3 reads CASSFGLAGVEQFF. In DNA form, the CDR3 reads TGTGCCAGCAGCTTCGGACTAGCGGGAGTTGAGCAGTTCTTC.

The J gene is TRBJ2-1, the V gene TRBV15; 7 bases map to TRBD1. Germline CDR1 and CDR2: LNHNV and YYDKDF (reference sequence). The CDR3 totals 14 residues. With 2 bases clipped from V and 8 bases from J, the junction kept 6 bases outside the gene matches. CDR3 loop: CATSRTGARDEQFF. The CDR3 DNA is TGTGCCACCAGCAGAACAGGGGCCAGAGATGAGCAGTTCTTC.

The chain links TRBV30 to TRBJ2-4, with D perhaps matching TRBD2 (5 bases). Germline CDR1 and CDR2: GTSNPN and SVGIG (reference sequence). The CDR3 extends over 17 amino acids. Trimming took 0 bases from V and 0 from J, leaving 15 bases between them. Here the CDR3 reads CAWSVPRAFLAKNIQYF. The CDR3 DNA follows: TGTGCCTGGAGTGTACCGAGGGCCTTCCTAGCCAAAAACATTCAGTACTTC.

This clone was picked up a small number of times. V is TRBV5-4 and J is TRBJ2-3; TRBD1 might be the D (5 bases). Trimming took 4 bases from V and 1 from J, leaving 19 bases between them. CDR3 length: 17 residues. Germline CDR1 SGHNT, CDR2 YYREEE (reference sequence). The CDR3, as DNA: TGTGCCAGCAGCGATGAAGTAGGGGTGTGGGGCACAGATACGCAGTATTTT. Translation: CASSDEVGVWGTDTQYF.

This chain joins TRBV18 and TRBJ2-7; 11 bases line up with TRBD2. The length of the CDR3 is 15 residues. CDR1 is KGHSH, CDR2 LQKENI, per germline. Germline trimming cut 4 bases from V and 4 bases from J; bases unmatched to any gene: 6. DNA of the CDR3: TGTGCCAGCTCACTCACTAGCGGGAGACCGTACGAGCAGTACTTC. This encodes CASSLTSGRPYEQYF.

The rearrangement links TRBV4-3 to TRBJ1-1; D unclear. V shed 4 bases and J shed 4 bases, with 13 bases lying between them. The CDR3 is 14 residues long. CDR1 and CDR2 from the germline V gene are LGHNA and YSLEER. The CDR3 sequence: CASSPDGGSTEAFF. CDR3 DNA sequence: TGCGCCAGCAGCCCCGACGGAGGCAGCACTGAAGCTTTCTTT.

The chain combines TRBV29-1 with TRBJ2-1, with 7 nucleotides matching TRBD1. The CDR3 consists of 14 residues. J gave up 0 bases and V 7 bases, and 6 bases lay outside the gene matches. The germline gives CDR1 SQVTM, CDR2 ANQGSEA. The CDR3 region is CSARDSLSYNEQFF. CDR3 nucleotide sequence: TGCAGCGCACGGGACAGCCTCTCCTACAATGAGCAGTTCTTC.

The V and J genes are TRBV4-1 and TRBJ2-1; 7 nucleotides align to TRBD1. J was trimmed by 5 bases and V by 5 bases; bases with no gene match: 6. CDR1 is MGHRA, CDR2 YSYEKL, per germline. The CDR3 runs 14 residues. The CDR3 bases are TGCGCCAGCAGCTACCGGGACAGAGACAATGAGCAGTTCTTC. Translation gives CASSYRDRDNEQFF.

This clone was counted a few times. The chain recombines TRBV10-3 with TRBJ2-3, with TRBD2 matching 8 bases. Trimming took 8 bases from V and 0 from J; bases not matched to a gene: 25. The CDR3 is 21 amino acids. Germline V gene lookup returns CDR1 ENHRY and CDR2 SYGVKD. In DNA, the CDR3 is TGTGCCATCCGCCCCCCCTTAACGGGAGGGCCGAGGACTGCTAGCACAGATACGCAGTATTTT. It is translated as CAIRPPLTGGPRTASTDTQYF.

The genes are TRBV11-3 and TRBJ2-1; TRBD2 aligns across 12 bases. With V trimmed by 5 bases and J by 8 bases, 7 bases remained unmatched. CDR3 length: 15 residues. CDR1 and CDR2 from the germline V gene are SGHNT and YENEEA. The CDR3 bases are TGTGCCAGCAGCCCTCTAGCGGGAGGGCCTCATGAGCAGTTCTTC. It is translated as CASSPLAGGPHEQFF.

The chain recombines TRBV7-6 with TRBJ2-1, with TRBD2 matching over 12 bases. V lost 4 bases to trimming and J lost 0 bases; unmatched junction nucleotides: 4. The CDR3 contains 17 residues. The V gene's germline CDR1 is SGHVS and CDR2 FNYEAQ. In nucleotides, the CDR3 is TGTGCCAGCAGCTCCCCGACTAGCGGGAGCTCCTACAATGAGCAGTTCTTC. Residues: CASSSPTSGSSYNEQFF.

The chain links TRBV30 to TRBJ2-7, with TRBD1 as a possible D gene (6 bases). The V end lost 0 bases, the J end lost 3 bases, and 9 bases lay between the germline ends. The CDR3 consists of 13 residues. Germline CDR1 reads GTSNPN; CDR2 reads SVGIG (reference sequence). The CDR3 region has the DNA TGTGCCTGGAGTGTAGACAGGCGCTACGAGCAGTACTTC. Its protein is CAWSVDRRYEQYF. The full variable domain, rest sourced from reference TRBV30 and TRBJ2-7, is SQTIHQWPATLVQPVGSPLSLECTVEGTSNPNLYWYRQAAGRGLQLLFYSVGIGQISSEVPQNLSASRPQDRQFILSSKKLLLSDSGFYLCAWSVDRRYEQYFGPGTRLTVT.

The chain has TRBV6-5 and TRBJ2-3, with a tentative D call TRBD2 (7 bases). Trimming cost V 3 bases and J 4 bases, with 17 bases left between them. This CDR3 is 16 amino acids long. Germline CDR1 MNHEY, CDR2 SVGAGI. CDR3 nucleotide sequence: TGTGCCAGCAGTTATGGGGGGGCGGGAGAGGCAGATACGCAGTATTTT. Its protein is CASSYGGAGEADTQYF.

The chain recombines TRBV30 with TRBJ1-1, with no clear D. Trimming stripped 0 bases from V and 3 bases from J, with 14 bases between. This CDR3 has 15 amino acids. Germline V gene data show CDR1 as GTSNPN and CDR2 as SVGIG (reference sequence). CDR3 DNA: TGTGCCTGGAGTGTACCTGTTGTCCAGTACACTGAAGCTTTCTTT. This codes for CAWSVPVVQYTEAFF. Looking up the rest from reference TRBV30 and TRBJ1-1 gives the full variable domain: SQTIHQWPATLVQPVGSPLSLECTVEGTSNPNLYWYRQAAGRGLQLLFYSVGIGQISSEVPQNLSASRPQDRQFILSSKKLLLSDSGFYLCAWSVPVVQYTEAFFGQGTRLTVV.

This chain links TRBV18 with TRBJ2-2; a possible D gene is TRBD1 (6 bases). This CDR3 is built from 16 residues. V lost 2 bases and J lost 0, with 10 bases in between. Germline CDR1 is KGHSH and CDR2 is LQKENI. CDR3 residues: CASSPLRTANTGELFF. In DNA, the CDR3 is TGTGCCAGCTCACCATTAAGGACAGCGAACACCGGGGAGCTGTTTTTT.

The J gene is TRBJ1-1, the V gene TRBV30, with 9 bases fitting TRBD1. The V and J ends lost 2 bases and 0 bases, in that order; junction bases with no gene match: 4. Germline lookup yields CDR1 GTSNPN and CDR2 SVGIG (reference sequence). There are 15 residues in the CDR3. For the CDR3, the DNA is TGTGCCTGGAGTATTAGGACAGGGGTGAACACTGAAGCTTTCTTT. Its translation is CAWSIRTGVNTEAFF.

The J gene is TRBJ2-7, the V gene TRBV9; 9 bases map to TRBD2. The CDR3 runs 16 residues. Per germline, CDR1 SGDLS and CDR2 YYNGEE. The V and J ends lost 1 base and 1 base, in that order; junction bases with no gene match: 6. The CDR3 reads CASSVSPAGGSYEQYF. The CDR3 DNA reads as TGTGCCAGCAGCGTAAGTCCAGCGGGAGGATCCTACGAGCAGTACTTC.